These T cell receptor beta chains were read from a single sample in a study of shared clonotypes between healthy human individuals. Method: immunoSEQ multiplex PCR; TCRdb's copy keeps in-frame clones and lacks some. The data contain approximately 1.9 million clones, 85% to 95% of them singletons. Sequencing was done on a sample of naive CD8+ T cells from PBMCs. The receptors derive from a man between 18 and 29 years old in good health. Some clones in this sample may be carry-over from other donors' samples. The CDR3 runs from the conserved cysteine through the conserved F or W. The D gene is left open where the match is weak. Only part of the rows carry a size: once, few, many, or a class if the clone is expanded.

j_call d_call v_call clone_size cdr3_length cdr3_nt cdr3_aa
TRBJ2-2 TRBD2 TRBV10-3 . 17 TGTGCCATCAGTGAGTCAGTGGCTAGCGGAAACACCGGGGAGCTGTTTTTT CAISESVASGNTGELFF
TRBJ1-1 . TRBV15 . 13 TGTGCCACCAGCGCCGCAGGAATACCTGAAGCTTTCTTT CATSAAGIPEAFF
TRBJ2-1 TRBD2 TRBV13 . 17 TGTGCCAGCAGCTCCGGGACTAGCGGAATGGCCTACAATGAGCAGTTCTTC CASSSGTSGMAYNEQFF
TRBJ1-1 TRBD1 TRBV7-9 . 15 TGTGCCAGCAGCTTGGACAGGGTAGTGAACACTGAAGCTTTCTTT CASSLDRVVNTEAFF
TRBJ2-2 TRBD2 TRBV9 . 13 TGTGCCAGCACCGCCTGGGGGGGCGGGGAGCTGTTTTTT CASTAWGGGELFF
TRBJ2-2 . TRBV29-1 . 14 TGCAGCGTTCAAGTGACCTCGAACACCGGGGAGCTGTTTTTT CSVQVTSNTGELFF
TRBJ2-3 TRBD2 TRBV10-2 . 14 TGCGCCAGCGGAGGACTAGCGGGGACAGATACGCAGTATTTT CASGGLAGTDTQYF
TRBJ2-7 . TRBV14 . 15 TGTGCCAGCAGCCAAGATCTCGTGACACTCTACGAGCAGTACTTC CASSQDLVTLYEQYF
TRBJ2-1 . TRBV5-1 . 16 TGCGCCAGCAGCTCCTCCACCCCCGGGACCTTGAATGAGCAGTTCTTC CASSSSTPGTLNEQFF
TRBJ1-2 . TRBV5-4 . 14 TGTGCCAGCAGCTTCGCCCAGTCTAACTATGGCTACACCTTC CASSFAQSNYGYTF
TRBJ2-7 . TRBV28 once 12 TGTGCCAGCAGTGCGAGCGCGGGCGAGCAGTACTTC CASSASAGEQYF
TRBJ1-5 TRBD1 TRBV28 . 16 TGTGCCAGCACCGACCCTCAAAGGACAGGGAATCAGCCCCAGCATTTT CASTDPQRTGNQPQHF
TRBJ2-7 TRBD2 TRBV28 . 17 TGTGCCAGCAGTTCCCGACTAGCGGGAGGGTCCCCCTACGAGCAGTACTTC CASSSRLAGGSPYEQYF
TRBJ2-1 TRBD1 TRBV7-9 . 13 TGTGCCAGCACCCGAGGGGGCCCCAATGAGCAGTTCTTC CASTRGGPNEQFF
TRBJ1-2 . TRBV7-9 few 14 TGTGCCAGCAGCTTTGGACACCCTGTCTATGGCTACACCTTC CASSFGHPVYGYTF
TRBJ1-1 . TRBV9 . 12 TGTGCCAGCAGCGCCGGGTCTGGTGAAGCTTTCTTT CASSAGSGEAFF
TRBJ1-1 . TRBV27 . 14 TGTGCCAGCAGTTTAGGGGCGGAGAACACTGAAGCTTTCTTT CASSLGAENTEAFF
TRBJ2-1 . TRBV4-1 . 17 TGCGCCAGCAGCCGCACCGCACTAGCTCCCCCAGAGGATGAGCAGTTCTTC CASSRTALAPPEDEQFF
TRBJ1-3 TRBD1 TRBV4-1 . 16 TGCGCCAGCAGCCAGCCGTGGGACAGGGCTGGAAACACCATATATTTT CASSQPWDRAGNTIYF
TRBJ2-1 . TRBV7-9 . 13 TGTGCCAGCAGCCCCGCGGGACCTAATGAGCAGTTCTTC CASSPAGPNEQFF
TRBJ1-2 . TRBV29-1 once 14 TGCAGCGTTGCGGGACGAGGTACGGCGTTGGGCTACACCTTC CSVAGRGTALGYTF
TRBJ2-3 TRBD2 TRBV10-3 . 16 TGTGCCACCATAGGCGAAGGGACTAGCGACCCAGATACGCAGTATTTT CATIGEGTSDPDTQYF
TRBJ1-1 TRBD1 TRBV19 . 14 TGTGCCAGTAGTCCACGGACAGGCCACAGTGAAGCTTTCTTT CASSPRTGHSEAFF
TRBJ1-1 . TRBV30 . 14 . CAWFGDGTGGASFF
TRBJ1-2 . TRBV30 . 13 TGTGCCTGGACCCCTTCCAGGGATAATGGCTACACCTTC CAWTPSRDNGYTF
TRBJ2-3 . TRBV27 . 12 TGTGCCAGCAGTTACTTAGGAGATACGCAGTATTTT CASSYLGDTQYF
TRBJ1-2 . TRBV5-1 once 16 TGCGCCAGCAGCTATAAAAGTCTGTACCCGAGCTATGGCTACACCTTC CASSYKSLYPSYGYTF
TRBJ2-7 . TRBV5-1 . 12 TGCGCCAGCAGCTTAACTAGCTACGAGCAGTACTTC CASSLTSYEQYF
TRBJ2-1 TRBD2 TRBV4-1 . 14 TGCGCCAGCAGCCAGAGCGGGAGGGGTGGAGAGCAGTTCTTC CASSQSGRGGEQFF
TRBJ1-1 . TRBV7-9 . 16 TGTGCCAGCAGCTTATCGCTGAAGACCTTGAGCACTGAAGCTTTCTTT CASSLSLKTLSTEAFF
TRBJ1-1 . TRBV4-1 . 15 TGCGCCAGCAGCCAAGCCAGGGCGTCGAACACTGAAGCTTTCTTT CASSQARASNTEAFF
TRBJ2-3 . TRBV2 . 13 TGTGCCAGCAGTGACCGCTCTCTGGATACGCAGTATTTT CASSDRSLDTQYF
TRBJ2-7 . TRBV5-6 . 14 TGTGCCAGCAGCTCCGGCGGGTACTACTACGAGCAGTACTTC CASSSGGYYYEQYF
TRBJ1-6 TRBD1 TRBV5-4 . 15 TGTGCCAGCAGCGACGGGACAGCTTATAATTCACCCCTCCACTTT CASSDGTAYNSPLHF
TRBJ1-4 . TRBV27 . 13 TGTGCCACAAAGGGAGCAACTAATGAAAAACTGTTTTTT CATKGATNEKLFF
TRBJ2-6 . TRBV27 . 14 TGTGCCAGCAGGACCGGGGCAGGGGCCAACGTCCTGACTTTC CASRTGAGANVLTF
TRBJ2-1 . TRBV19 . 13 TGTGCCAGTACCATCGGGGGTTACAATGAGCAGTTCTTC CASTIGGYNEQFF
TRBJ2-7 TRBD1 TRBV10-3 . 14 TGTGCCATCAGTGAGGGACAGGGGGCCTACGAGCAGTACTTC CAISEGQGAYEQYF
TRBJ1-1 . TRBV5-3 . 14 TGTGCCAGAAGCTTCATGTCTATGAACACTGAAGCTTTCTTT CARSFMSMNTEAFF
TRBJ1-1 . TRBV4-1 . 13 TGCGCCAGCAGCCGAAGAGGCAGCACTGAAGCTTTCTTT CASSRRGSTEAFF
TRBJ2-5 . TRBV28 . 17 TGTGCCAGCAGTTTTAGAATGGACTCTTATATTTCGGAGACCCAGTACTTC CASSFRMDSYISETQYF
TRBJ2-7 . TRBV10-3 . 15 TGTGCCATCAGTTTTACGGGGGGCGCTTCTTACGAGCAGTACTTC CAISFTGGASYEQYF
TRBJ1-4 TRBD1 TRBV7-9 . 15 TGTGCCAGCAGCCCGACAGGGATGAGTAGGGAAAAACTGTTTTTT CASSPTGMSREKLFF
TRBJ2-3 . TRBV11-2 . 16 TGTGCCAGCAGCTTAGCCTCCTCTCCACGCACAGATACGCAGTATTTT CASSLASSPRTDTQYF
TRBJ2-2 TRBD2 TRBV30 . 17 TGTGCCTCAAAAAAGCTAGCGGGAGGGCCGGGCACCGGGGAGCTGTTTTTT CASKKLAGGPGTGELFF
TRBJ1-2 TRBD1 TRBV4-1 . 17 TGCGCCAGCAGCCAAGAGGCAGGGGGCGACCCCTCCTATGGCTACACCTTC CASSQEAGGDPSYGYTF
TRBJ2-3 . TRBV15 . 17 TGTGCCACCAGCGACCCTTCGGGCCCATCCTACACAGATACGCAGTATTTT CATSDPSGPSYTDTQYF
TRBJ2-5 . TRBV4-1 . 15 TGCGCCAGCAGCCAAGTTGAGGGAAATCAAGAGACCCAGTACTTC CASSQVEGNQETQYF
TRBJ2-1 TRBD2 TRBV11-2 . 16 TGTGCCAGCAGCCGGCTAGCGGGAGGTCGAGGCGATGAGCAGTTCTTC CASSRLAGGRGDEQFF
TRBJ2-1 TRBD2 TRBV5-5 . 19 TGTGCCAGCAAAAGTCTCGGACTAGCGGGAGGGACTTCCTACAATGAGCAGTTCTTC CASKSLGLAGGTSYNEQFF
TRBJ2-1 TRBD2 TRBV9 once 15 TGTGCCAGCAGCGTAGATAGCGGGGCCTACAATGAGCAGTTCTTC CASSVDSGAYNEQFF
TRBJ2-5 TRBD2 TRBV30 . 16 TGTGCCTGGGCCGGACTAGCGGGGTTACCACAAGAGACCCAGTACTTC CAWAGLAGLPQETQYF
TRBJ1-1 TRBD1 TRBV5-1 . 16 TGCGCCAGCAGGAGAGAGGCAGGGGGGTTTGACACTGAAGCTTTCTTT CASRREAGGFDTEAFF